These 26 T cell receptor beta chains originate from one sample sequenced in a study of PD-1 blockade in classical Hodgkin lymphoma. Autologous stem cell transplantation was followed by relapse in every patient, and brentuximab vedotin exposure varied. Sequencing was performed with immunoSEQ multiplex PCR; in TCRdb, only in-frame clones are kept and a portion is missing. This table holds roughly 62,000 clones, about 91% found once. The material sequenced was peripheral blood mononuclear cells (PBMCs), taken at baseline. The receptors were gathered from a human donor with classical Hodgkin lymphoma.

This clone has only one observation. The chain uses TRBV5-8 and TRBJ1-1, with TRBD1 matching over 7 bases. Germline V CDR1 and CDR2: SGHTS, YDEGEE. With V trimmed by 3 bases and J by 1 base, 3 bases remained unmatched. The CDR3 has 14 residues. Written as DNA, the CDR3 is TGTGCCAGCAGCTGGGACAGAACGAACACTGAAGCTTTCTTT. Translation gives CASSWDRTNTEAFF.

The J gene is TRBJ1-1, the V gene TRBV9; D unresolved. The CDR3 contains 15 residues. CDR1 and CDR2 from the germline V gene are SGDLS and YYNGEE. Trimming removed 1 base from V and 5 bases from J, with 15 bases in between. The CDR3 loop is CASSVSGRVWTEAFF. The DNA of the CDR3 is TGTGCCAGCAGCGTATCGGGAAGGGTGTGGACTGAAGCTTTCTTT.

The chain recombines TRBV6-1 with TRBJ1-2; no clear D. The CDR3 totals 16 residues. From germline, CDR1 is MNHNS and CDR2 SASEGT. V lost 1 base and J lost 6, with 18 bases in between. The CDR3 nucleotides are TGTGCCAGCAGTGAAGAAGATGGGTTACTGCTCCATGGCTACACCTTC. As protein: CASSEEDGLLLHGYTF.

J is TRBJ2-2 and V is TRBV27; D is undetermined. The germline V gene encodes CDR1 MNHEY and CDR2 SMNVEV (reference sequence). The germline V and J ends were trimmed by 0 bases and 6 bases, with 5 bases remaining between them. The CDR3 has 13 amino acids. CDR3 protein: CASSLSGPGELFF. CDR3 nucleotides: TGTGCCAGCAGTTTATCAGGGCCCGGGGAGCTGTTTTTT.

The V call is TRBV7-2, the J call TRBJ1-2, with a weak D call TRBD1 (5 bases). Germline V lookup: CDR1 SGHTA, CDR2 FQGNSA. V was clipped by 5 bases and J by 7 bases, with 20 bases between them. The CDR3 contains 15 residues. The CDR3 spells CASSTGGQGMGGYTF. CDR3 coding DNA: TGTGCCAGCAGCACCGGTGGGCAGGGCATGGGTGGCTACACCTTC.

Here the CDR3 reads CASSIAGGSIDTQYF. The CDR3 nucleotides read TGTGCCAGCAGTATAGCGGGGGGGTCAATAGATACGCAGTATTTT. The rearrangement joins TRBV6-4 to TRBJ2-3; the match to TRBD2 covers 11 bases. Trimming cost V 5 bases and J 5 bases; bases outside gene matches: 6. Germline CDR1 reads MRHNA; CDR2 reads SNTAGT. The CDR3 sequence is 15 residues long.

The V call is TRBV7-9, the J call TRBJ2-5, with 12 bases lining up with TRBD2. The V gene end was trimmed by 1 base and the J gene end by 5 bases; junction bases not matched to a gene: 5. Germline assignment: CDR1 SEHNR and CDR2 FQNEAQ (reference sequence). The CDR3 loop spans 16 amino acids. The CDR3 DNA reads as TGTGCCAGCAGCTTAGGACTAGCGGGGGCTAGGGAGACCCAGTACTTC. It is translated as CASSLGLAGARETQYF.

The genes are TRBV6-1 and TRBJ2-1; 7 bases line up with TRBD2. The ends lost 7 bases at V and 0 bases at J; junction bases unmatched: 6. The CDR3 runs 15 residues. The germline V gene has CDR1 MNHNS and CDR2 SASEGT. The CDR3 sequence: CASMVRGSSYNEQFF. The CDR3 DNA sequence: TGTGCCAGCATGGTGCGGGGGAGCTCCTACAATGAGCAGTTCTTC.

This chain uses TRBV7-2 with TRBJ2-5, with 8 bases identical to TRBD2. V was pared by 6 bases and J by 5 bases, with 11 bases of the junction left unmatched. Germline assignment: CDR1 SGHTA and CDR2 FQGNSA. This CDR3 has 15 residues. CDR3 region: CASRVDGGAGETQYF. The CDR3 DNA reads TGTGCCAGCAGGGTCGACGGGGGGGCCGGCGAGACCCAGTACTTC.

The V call is TRBV4-3, the J call TRBJ2-7, with TRBD1 identical over 7 bases. The CDR3 runs to 15 residues. With 0 bases clipped from V and 1 base from J, the junction kept 3 bases outside the gene matches. Germline V gene sequence: CDR1 LGHNA, CDR2 YSLEER. CDR3 amino acids: CASSQEGGGSYEQYF. CDR3 DNA sequence: TGCGCCAGCAGCCAAGAAGGGGGCGGGTCCTACGAGCAGTACTTC.

The chain couples TRBV6-5 to TRBJ1-5, with 12 bases matching TRBD1. V trimming: 10 bases; J trimming: 5 bases; junction bases outside the gene matches: 3. The germline CDR1 and CDR2 sequences are MNHEY and SVGAGI. This CDR3 comprises 13 residues. The CDR3 loop is CATRDRGHQPQHF. CDR3 coding DNA: TGTGCCACCCGGGACAGGGGGCATCAGCCCCAGCATTTT.

This chain joins TRBV7-2 and TRBJ1-1; no firm D call. The CDR3 totals 13 residues. Trimming took off 0 bases at V and 0 bases at J, with 2 bases between the two ends. Germline V lookup: CDR1 SGHTA, CDR2 FQGNSA. The CDR3 region is CASSLAMNTEAFF. The CDR3 bases are TGTGCCAGCAGCTTAGCCATGAACACTGAAGCTTTCTTT.

The rearrangement uses TRBV5-4 and TRBJ2-2, with 8 nucleotides matching TRBD2. The CDR3 is made up of 17 amino acids. The V and J ends lost 0 bases and 6 bases, in that order; junction bases with no gene match: 10. Germline lookup yields CDR1 SGHNT and CDR2 YYREEE (reference sequence). CDR3: CASSLAILSGGPGELFF. The CDR3 region has the DNA TGTGCCAGCAGCTTGGCCATCTTGTCGGGGGGGCCCGGGGAGCTGTTTTTT. The full variable domain, its missing parts supplied by reference TRBV5-4 and TRBJ2-2, is ETGVTQSPTHLIKTRGQQVTLRCSSQSGHNTVSWYQQALGQGPQFIFQYYREEENGRGNFPPRFSGLQFPNYSSELNVNALELDDSALYLCASSLAILSGGPGELFFGEGSRLTVL.

The gene calls are TRBV6-6 and TRBJ2-1; 14 bases are shared with TRBD2. With V trimmed by 6 bases and J by 7 bases, 2 bases remained unmatched. The CDR3 has 14 residues. From germline, CDR1 is MNHNY and CDR2 SVGAGI (reference sequence). CDR3 in DNA: TGTGCCAGCAGCGGGACTAGCGGGGGTAATGAGCAGTTCTTC. It specifies CASSGTSGGNEQFF.

The rearrangement uses TRBV19 and TRBJ1-2, with D uncertain. The CDR3 is made up of 11 amino acids. Trimming stripped 6 bases from V and 3 bases from J, with 5 bases between. Germline lookup yields CDR1 LNHDA and CDR2 SQIVND (reference sequence). The CDR3 bases are TGTGCCAGTAGGGTGGACTATGGCTACACCTTC. This sequence encodes CASRVDYGYTF.

This rearrangement joins TRBV14 to TRBJ2-3, with D unresolved. The V end lost 1 base, the J end lost 0 bases, and 11 bases lay between the germline ends. The CDR3 covers 16 residues. Germline V gene lookup returns CDR1 SGHDN and CDR2 FVKESK. Here the CDR3 reads CASSQGIYPSTDTQYF. The CDR3 nucleotides read TGTGCCAGCAGCCAAGGGATCTACCCTAGCACAGATACGCAGTATTTT.

The chain joins TRBV19 to TRBJ2-7, with D uncertain. V was cut by 5 bases and J by 9 bases, with 14 bases left in between. Germline lookup yields CDR1 LNHDA and CDR2 SQIVND (reference sequence). This CDR3 comprises 12 residues. CDR3 region: CASSADNYRQYF. The CDR3 DNA reads as TGTGCCAGTAGTGCCGACAACTACAGGCAGTACTTC.

This chain uses TRBV6-1 with TRBJ2-7; the D is unclear. The length of the CDR3 is 11 residues. The ends were cut back, 5 bases at V and 3 bases at J, with 5 bases in the middle. Germline V lookup: CDR1 MNHNS, CDR2 SASEGT. CDR3 sequence reads: CASSWGYEQYF. The CDR3 DNA follows: TGTGCCAGCAGTTGGGGCTACGAGCAGTACTTC.

The V and J genes are TRBV7-2 and TRBJ1-4, with unresolved D. This CDR3 comprises 15 residues. Germline values: CDR1 SGHTA, CDR2 FQGNSA. V was clipped by 1 base and J by 2 bases, with 8 bases between them. This CDR3 reads CASSLGGRTNEKLFF. The CDR3 coding sequence is TGTGCCAGCAGCTTAGGTGGCAGGACTAATGAAAAACTGTTTTTT.

The gene calls are TRBV7-2 and TRBJ2-7, with D uncertain. V lost 5 bases, J lost 2 bases, and 7 bases lay in between. This CDR3 spans 12 amino acids. Germline loops: CDR1 SGHTA, CDR2 FQGNSA. Here the CDR3 DNA reads TGTGCCAGCAGCCACGGAACCTACGAGCAGTACTTC. Encoded protein: CASSHGTYEQYF.

The genes are TRBV19 and TRBJ1-2; 8 positions match TRBD1. Germline lookup yields CDR1 LNHDA and CDR2 SQIVND (reference sequence). V was pared by 4 bases and J by 3 bases, with 13 bases of the junction left unmatched. The CDR3 contains 17 residues. In DNA form, the CDR3 reads TGTGCCAGTAGTACACGGGACAGGACCCGTTTTTACTATGGCTACACCTTC. Its protein is CASSTRDRTRFYYGYTF.

This chain uses TRBV7-8 with TRBJ2-1; TRBD2 agrees at 7 bases. CDR3 length: 17 residues. Germline trimming cut 5 bases from V and 0 bases from J; bases unmatched to any gene: 10. Germline values: CDR1 SGHVS, CDR2 FQNEAQ. This CDR3 is CASSRVGGTASYNEQFF. Written as DNA, the CDR3 is TGTGCCAGCAGCCGCGTCGGGGGGACCGCCTCCTACAATGAGCAGTTCTTC.

V is TRBV30 and J is TRBJ2-7; 9 bases align to TRBD1. The trim removed 2 bases at V and 6 bases at J, leaving 14 bases unmatched. The CDR3 runs 16 residues. Looked up from germline, CDR1 is GTSNPN and CDR2 is SVGIG (reference sequence). The CDR3: CAWSSPRPYRGPEQYF. Here the CDR3 DNA reads TGTGCCTGGAGTTCACCCCGACCTTACAGGGGGCCCGAGCAGTACTTC.

The V and J genes are TRBV19 and TRBJ2-7, with D tentatively TRBD1 (6 bases). The CDR3 totals 14 residues. Trimming shortened V by 5 bases and J by 6 bases, and 17 bases separated the two germline ends. Germline V gene lookup returns CDR1 LNHDA and CDR2 SQIVND (reference sequence). DNA of the CDR3: TGTGCCAGTAGTGAACAGGGTGGGGTTGTCGAGCAGTACTTC. Protein: CASSEQGGVVEQYF.

The CDR3 DNA reads as TGTGCCAGCGGACGACAGGGAGATTCTGGAAACACCATATATTTT. As protein: CASGRQGDSGNTIYF. This sequence joins TRBV2 and TRBJ1-3; 7 bases are a match to TRBD1. The CDR3 is 15 amino acids. V dropped 8 bases and J dropped 1; count of bases not matched to a gene: 8. The V gene's germline CDR1 is SNHLY and CDR2 FYNNEI.

The chain uses TRBV4-3 and TRBJ2-5; 9 nucleotides line up with TRBD2. V shed 1 base and J 4 bases; nucleotides not matched to a gene: 16. CDR1 is LGHNA and CDR2 is YSLEER in the germline V gene. CDR3 length equals 19 residues. The CDR3 coding sequence is TGCGCCAGCAGCCAAGTCTATGGGCTAGCGGGGACCTTGAGAGAGACCCAGTACTTC. The encoded protein is CASSQVYGLAGTLRETQYF.